This T cell receptor beta chain derives from a study of blood T cell repertoires in COVID-19. Study information: Collection of acute and convalescent COVID-19 samples took place in the United States, Italy and Spain. Sources were T cells, B-cell-depleted T cells, or PBMCs; the material itself was cDNA or gDNA.

The CDR3 covers 15 residues. Trimming shortened V by 2 bases and J by 0 bases, and 11 bases separated the two germline ends. The germline V gene encodes CDR1 MNHNS and CDR2 SASEGT. Per the authors' pipeline: Amplification from reference gene primers served as the basis for estimated nucleated cell counts. Repertoires were generated with immunoSEQ multiplex PCR, while TCRdb's copy carries only in-frame clones and drops some. The DNA gave D and trimming, while V, J and clone size come from that table. The table has approximately 200,000 clones, more than 65% seen once. This sequence was found in a woman aged 60-70 years with acute or convalescent COVID-19. The gene calls are TRBV6-1 and TRBJ2-7, with D possibly being TRBD1 (7 bases). The sample consisted of peripheral blood. The CDR3 DNA sequence: TGTGCCAGCAGTGAAAGGGGGGACAGCTCCTACGAGCAGTACTTC. This translates into CASSERGDSSYEQYF.